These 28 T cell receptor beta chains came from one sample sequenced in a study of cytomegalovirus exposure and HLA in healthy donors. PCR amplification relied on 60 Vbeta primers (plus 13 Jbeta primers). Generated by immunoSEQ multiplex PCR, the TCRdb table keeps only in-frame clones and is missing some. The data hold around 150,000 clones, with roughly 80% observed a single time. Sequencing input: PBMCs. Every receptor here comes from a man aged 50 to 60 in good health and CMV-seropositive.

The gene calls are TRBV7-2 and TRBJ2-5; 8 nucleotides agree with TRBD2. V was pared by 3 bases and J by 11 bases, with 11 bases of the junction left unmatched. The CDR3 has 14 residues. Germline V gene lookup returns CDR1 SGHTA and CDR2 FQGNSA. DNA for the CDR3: TGTGCCAGCAGCTTCCGGGGGGGCCATCGGGAGCAGTACTTC. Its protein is CASSFRGGHREQYF.

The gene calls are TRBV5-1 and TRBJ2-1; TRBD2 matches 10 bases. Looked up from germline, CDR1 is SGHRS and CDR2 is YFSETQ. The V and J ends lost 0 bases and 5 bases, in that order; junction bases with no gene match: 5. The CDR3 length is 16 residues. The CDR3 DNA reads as TGCGCCAGCAGCTTGGAAGGGACTAGCGCCCACAATGAGCAGTTCTTC. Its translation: CASSLEGTSAHNEQFF.

CDR3 in DNA: TGCGCCAGCAGCTCCCAGGGACTGGTGGGCACTGAAGCTTTCTTT. It specifies CASSSQGLVGTEAFF. This sequence joins TRBV5-1 and TRBJ1-1, with TRBD1 as a possible D gene (5 bases). CDR1 SGHRS and CDR2 YFSETQ come from the germline V gene. CDR3 length equals 15 residues. Trimming took 3 bases from V and 4 from J, leaving 16 bases between them.

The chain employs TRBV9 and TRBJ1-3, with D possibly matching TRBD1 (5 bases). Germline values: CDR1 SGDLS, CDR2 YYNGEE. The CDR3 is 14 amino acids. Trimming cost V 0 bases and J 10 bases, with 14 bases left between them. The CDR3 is CASSVGGAGGTIYF. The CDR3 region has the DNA TGTGCCAGCAGCGTAGGAGGTGCGGGGGGAACCATATATTTT.

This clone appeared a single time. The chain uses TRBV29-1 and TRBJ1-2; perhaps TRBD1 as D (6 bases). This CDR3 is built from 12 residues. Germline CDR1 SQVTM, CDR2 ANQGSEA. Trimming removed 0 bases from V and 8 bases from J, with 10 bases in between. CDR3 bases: TGCAGCGTTGAAGAGGGGGCTGGCGGCTACACCTTC. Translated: CSVEEGAGGYTF.

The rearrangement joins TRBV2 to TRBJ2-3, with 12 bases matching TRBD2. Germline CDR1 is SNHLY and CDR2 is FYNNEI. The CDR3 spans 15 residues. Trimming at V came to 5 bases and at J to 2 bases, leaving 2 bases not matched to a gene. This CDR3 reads CASSSSGGDTDTQYF. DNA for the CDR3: TGTGCCAGCAGTTCTAGCGGGGGGGACACAGATACGCAGTATTTT.

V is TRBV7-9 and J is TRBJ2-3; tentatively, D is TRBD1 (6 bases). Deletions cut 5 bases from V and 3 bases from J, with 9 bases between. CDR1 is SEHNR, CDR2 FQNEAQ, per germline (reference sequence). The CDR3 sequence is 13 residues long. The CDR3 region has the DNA TGTGCCAGCAGCCCCGGGACAACAGATACGCAGTATTTT. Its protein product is CASSPGTTDTQYF. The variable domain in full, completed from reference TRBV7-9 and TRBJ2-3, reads DTGVSQNPRHKITKRGQNVTFRCDPISEHNRLYWYRQTLGQGPEFLTYFQNEAQLEKSRLLSDRFSAERPKGSFSTLEIQRTEQGDSAMYLCASSPGTTDTQYFGPGTRLTVL.

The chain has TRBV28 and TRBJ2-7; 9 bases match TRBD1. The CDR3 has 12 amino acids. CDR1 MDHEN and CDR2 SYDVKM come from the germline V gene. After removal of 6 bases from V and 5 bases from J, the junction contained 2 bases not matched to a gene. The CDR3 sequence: CASSRQGDEQYF. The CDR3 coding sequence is TGTGCCAGCAGCCGACAGGGGGACGAGCAGTACTTC.

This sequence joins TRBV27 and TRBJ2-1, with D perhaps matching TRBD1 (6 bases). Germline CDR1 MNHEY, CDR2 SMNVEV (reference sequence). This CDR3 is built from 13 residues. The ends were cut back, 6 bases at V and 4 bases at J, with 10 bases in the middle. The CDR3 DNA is TGTGCCAGCAGCGGACAGTTTTACAATGAGCAGTTCTTC. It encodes CASSGQFYNEQFF.

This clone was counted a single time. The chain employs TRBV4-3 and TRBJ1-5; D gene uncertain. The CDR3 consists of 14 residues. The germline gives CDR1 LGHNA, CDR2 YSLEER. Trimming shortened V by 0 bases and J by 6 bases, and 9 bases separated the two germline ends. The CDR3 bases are TGCGCCAGCAGCCAAGACCCCAGAACTCAGCCCCAGCATTTT. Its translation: CASSQDPRTQPQHF.

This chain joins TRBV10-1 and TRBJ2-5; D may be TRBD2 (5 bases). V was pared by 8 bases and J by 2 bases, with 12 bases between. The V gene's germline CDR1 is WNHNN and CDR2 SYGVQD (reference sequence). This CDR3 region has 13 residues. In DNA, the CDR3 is TGCGCCAGCCAACGGGAAAGGCAAGAGACCCAGTACTTC. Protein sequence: CASQRERQETQYF.

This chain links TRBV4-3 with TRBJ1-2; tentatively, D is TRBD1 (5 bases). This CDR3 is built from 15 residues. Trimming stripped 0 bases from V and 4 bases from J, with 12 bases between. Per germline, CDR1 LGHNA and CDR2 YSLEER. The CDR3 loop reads CASSQDWGVAYGYTF. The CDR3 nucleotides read TGCGCCAGCAGCCAAGATTGGGGGGTCGCCTATGGCTACACCTTC.

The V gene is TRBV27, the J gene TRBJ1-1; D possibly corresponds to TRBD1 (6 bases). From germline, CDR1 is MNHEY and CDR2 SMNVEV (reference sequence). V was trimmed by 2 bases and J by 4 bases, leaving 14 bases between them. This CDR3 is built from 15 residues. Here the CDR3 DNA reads TGTGCCAGCAGTTTACTCGACGCAGGGGTCACTGAAGCTTTCTTT. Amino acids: CASSLLDAGVTEAFF.

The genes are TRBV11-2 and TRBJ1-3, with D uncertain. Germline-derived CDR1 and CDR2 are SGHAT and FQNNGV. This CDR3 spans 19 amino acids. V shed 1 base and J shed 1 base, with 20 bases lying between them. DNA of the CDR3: TGTGCCAGCAGCTTAGCGCGGGCGATTTTGCGGGGATCTGGAAACACCATATATTTT. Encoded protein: CASSLARAILRGSGNTIYF.

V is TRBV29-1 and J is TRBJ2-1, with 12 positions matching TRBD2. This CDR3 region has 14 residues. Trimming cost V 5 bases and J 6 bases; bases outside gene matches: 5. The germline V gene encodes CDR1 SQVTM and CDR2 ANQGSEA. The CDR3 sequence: CSVISSGGVNEQFF. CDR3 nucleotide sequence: TGCAGCGTTATTTCTAGCGGGGGGGTCAATGAGCAGTTCTTC.

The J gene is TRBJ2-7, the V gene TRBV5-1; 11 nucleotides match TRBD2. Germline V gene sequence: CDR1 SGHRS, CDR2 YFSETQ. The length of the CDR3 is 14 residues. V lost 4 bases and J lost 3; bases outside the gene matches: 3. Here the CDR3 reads CASSTGTSGYEQYF. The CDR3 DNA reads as TGCGCCAGCAGCACGGGGACTAGCGGCTACGAGCAGTACTTC.

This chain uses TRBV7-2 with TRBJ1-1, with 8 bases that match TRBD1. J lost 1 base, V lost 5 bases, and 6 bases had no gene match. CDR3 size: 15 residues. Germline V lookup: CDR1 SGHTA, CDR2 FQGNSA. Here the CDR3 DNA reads TGTGCCAGCAGCATAAGACAGGGGACGAACACTGAAGCTTTCTTT. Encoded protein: CASSIRQGTNTEAFF.

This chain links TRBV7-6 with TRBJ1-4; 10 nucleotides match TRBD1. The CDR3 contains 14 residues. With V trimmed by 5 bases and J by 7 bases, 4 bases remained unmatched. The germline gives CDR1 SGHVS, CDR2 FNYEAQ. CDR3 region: CASSPDRGLEKLFF. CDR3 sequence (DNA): TGTGCCAGCAGCCCCGACAGGGGGCTTGAAAAACTGTTTTTT.

The CDR3, as DNA: TGCAGCGTTGCGTCCCGGGACAGGGGGCGCGGGCAGTTCTTC. It specifies CSVASRDRGRGQFF. This sequence joins TRBV29-1 and TRBJ2-1, with 12 bases identical to TRBD1. The CDR3 loop spans 14 amino acids. Germline trimming cut 4 bases from V and 12 bases from J; bases unmatched to any gene: 10. CDR1 and CDR2 from the germline V gene are SQVTM and ANQGSEA.

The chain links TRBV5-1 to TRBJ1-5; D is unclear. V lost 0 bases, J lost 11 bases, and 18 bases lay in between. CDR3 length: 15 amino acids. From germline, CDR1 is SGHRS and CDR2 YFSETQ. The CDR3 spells CASSLEGSRGEAQHF. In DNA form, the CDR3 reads TGCGCCAGCAGCTTGGAAGGGAGCCGCGGCGAGGCCCAGCATTTT.

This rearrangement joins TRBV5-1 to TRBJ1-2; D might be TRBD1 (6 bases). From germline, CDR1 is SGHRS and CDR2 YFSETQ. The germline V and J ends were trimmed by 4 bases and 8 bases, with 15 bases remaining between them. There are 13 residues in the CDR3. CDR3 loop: CASSPTGLKGYTF. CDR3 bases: TGCGCCAGCAGCCCAACAGGGTTGAAAGGCTACACCTTC.

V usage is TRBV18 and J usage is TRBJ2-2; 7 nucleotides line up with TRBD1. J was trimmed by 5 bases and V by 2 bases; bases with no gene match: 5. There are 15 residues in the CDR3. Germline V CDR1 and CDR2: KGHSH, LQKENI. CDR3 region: CASSPKTGKTGELFF. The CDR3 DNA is TGTGCCAGCTCACCAAAGACAGGGAAGACCGGGGAGCTGTTTTTT.

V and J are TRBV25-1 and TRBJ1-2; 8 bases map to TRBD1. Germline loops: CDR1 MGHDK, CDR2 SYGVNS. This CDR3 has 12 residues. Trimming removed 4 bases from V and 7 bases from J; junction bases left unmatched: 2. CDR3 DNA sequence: TGTGCCAGCAGTGCCGGACAGGGTGGCTACACCTTC. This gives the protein CASSAGQGGYTF.

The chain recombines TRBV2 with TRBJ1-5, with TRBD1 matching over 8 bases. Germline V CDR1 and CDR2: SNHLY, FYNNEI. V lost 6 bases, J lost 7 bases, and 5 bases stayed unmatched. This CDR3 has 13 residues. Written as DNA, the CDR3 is TGTGCCAGCAGAGGACAGGGAGGACAGCCCCAGCATTTT. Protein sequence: CASRGQGGQPQHF. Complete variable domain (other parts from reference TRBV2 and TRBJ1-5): EPEVTQTPSHQVTQMGQEVILRCVPISNHLYFYWYRQILGQKVEFLVSFYNNEISEKSEIFDDQFSVERPDGSNFTLKIRSTKLEDSAMYFCASRGQGGQPQHFGDGTRLSIL.

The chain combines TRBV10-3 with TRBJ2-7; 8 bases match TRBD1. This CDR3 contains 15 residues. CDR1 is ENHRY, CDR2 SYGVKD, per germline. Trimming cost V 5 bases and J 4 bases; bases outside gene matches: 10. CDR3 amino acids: CAISPGQGVKYEQYF. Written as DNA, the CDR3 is TGTGCCATCAGTCCCGGACAGGGAGTTAAGTACGAGCAGTACTTC.

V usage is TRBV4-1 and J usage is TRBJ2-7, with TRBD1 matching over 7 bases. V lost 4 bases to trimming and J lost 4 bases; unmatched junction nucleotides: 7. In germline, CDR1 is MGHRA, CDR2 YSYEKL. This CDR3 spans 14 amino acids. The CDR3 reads CASSPDRVTYEQYF. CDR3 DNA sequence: TGCGCCAGCAGCCCAGACAGGGTTACGTACGAGCAGTACTTC.

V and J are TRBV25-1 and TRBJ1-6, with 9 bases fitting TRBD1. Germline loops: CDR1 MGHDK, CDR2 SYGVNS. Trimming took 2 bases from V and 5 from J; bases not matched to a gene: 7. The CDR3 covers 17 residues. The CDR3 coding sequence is TGTGCCAGCAGTGAACCCGGGACAGGGCCCAATAATTCACCCCTCCACTTT. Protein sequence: CASSEPGTGPNNSPLHF.

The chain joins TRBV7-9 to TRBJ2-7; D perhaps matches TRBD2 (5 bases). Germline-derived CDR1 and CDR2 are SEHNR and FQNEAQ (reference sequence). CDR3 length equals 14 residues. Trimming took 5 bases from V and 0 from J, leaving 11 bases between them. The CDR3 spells CASSLSASSYEQYF. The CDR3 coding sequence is TGTGCCAGCAGCCTTAGCGCGAGCTCCTACGAGCAGTACTTC.